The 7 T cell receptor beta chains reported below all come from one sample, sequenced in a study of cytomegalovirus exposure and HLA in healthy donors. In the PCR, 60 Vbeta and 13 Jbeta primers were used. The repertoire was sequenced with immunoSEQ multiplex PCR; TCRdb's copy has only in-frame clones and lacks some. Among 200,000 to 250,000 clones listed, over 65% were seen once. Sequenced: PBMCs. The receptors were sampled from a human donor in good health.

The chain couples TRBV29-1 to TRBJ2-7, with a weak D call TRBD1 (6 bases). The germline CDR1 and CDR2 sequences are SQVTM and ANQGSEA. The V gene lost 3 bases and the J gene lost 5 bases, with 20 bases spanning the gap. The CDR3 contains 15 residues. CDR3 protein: CSVEVLRQGNDEQYF. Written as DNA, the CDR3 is TGCAGCGTTGAGGTCCTTCGGCAGGGGAACGACGAGCAGTACTTC.

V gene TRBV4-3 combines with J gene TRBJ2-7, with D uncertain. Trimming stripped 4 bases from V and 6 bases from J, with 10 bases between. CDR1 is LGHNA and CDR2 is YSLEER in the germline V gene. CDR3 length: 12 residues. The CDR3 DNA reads TGCGCCAGCAGCCCGACTGGCGGCGAGCAGTACTTC. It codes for CASSPTGGEQYF.

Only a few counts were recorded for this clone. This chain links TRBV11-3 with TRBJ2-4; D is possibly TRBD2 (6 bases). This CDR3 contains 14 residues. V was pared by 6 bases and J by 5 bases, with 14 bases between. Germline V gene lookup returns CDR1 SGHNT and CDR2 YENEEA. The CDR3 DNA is TGTGCCAGCAGTCGCCGGGAGCTAGAAAACATTCAGTACTTC. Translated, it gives CASSRRELENIQYF.

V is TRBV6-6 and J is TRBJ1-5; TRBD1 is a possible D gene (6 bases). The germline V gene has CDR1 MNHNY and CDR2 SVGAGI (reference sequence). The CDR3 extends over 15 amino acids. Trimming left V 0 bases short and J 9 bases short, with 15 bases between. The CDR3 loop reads CASSYSRGGHWPQHF. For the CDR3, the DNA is TGTGCCAGCAGTTACTCGCGGGGGGGCCATTGGCCCCAGCATTTT.

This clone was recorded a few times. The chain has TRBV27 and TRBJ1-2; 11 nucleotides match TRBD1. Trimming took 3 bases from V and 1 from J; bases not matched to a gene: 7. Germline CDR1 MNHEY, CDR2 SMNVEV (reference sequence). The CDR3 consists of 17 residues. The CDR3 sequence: CASSFGTGGFSNYGYTF. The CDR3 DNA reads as TGTGCCAGCAGTTTCGGGACAGGGGGATTTAGTAACTATGGCTACACCTTC.

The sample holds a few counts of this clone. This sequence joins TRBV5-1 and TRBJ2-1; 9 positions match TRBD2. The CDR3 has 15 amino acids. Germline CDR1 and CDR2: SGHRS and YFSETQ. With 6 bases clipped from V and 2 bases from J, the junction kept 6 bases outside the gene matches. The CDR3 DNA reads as TGCGCCAGCAAAATAGCGGGAGCCCCCTACAATGAGCAGTTCTTC. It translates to CASKIAGAPYNEQFF.

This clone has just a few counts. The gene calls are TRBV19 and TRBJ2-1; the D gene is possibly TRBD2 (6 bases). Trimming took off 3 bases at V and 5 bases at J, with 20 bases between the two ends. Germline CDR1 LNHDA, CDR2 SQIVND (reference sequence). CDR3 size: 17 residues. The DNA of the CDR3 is TGTGCCAGTAGTATTGGCTACCGCGGGGCCGCCCACAATGAGCAGTTCTTC. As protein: CASSIGYRGAAHNEQFF.